Following are 6 T cell receptor beta chains from one sample sequenced in a study of post-analysis software for immune sequencing data. No antigen is known for these receptors. Study results and limitations: The five TRBV segments detected at higher frequency in patients than in controls included TRBV5-6, TRBV5-1 and TRBV20-1.

Included in the TCR beta cDNA libraries were unique molecular identifiers. TCRdb used MiXCR to reprocess the PCR reads, holding one entry per CDR3 protein. The data hold about 820,000 distinct CDR3 sequences, with about 57% observed a single time. The sequencing input was blood. Source of these receptors: a girl aged 5 to 17 with multiple sclerosis.

This clonotype was seen a few times. J is TRBJ1-2 and V is TRBV4-1, with 11 bases matching TRBD1. Trimming took 3 bases from V and 7 from J; bases not matched to a gene: 7. Germline CDR1 and CDR2: MGHRA and YSYEKL. The CDR3 spans 15 residues. CDR3 nucleotides: TGCGCCAGCAGCCAGGGGGACAGGGGGGTGAGTGGCTACACCTTC. It translates to CASSQGDRGVSGYTF.

The chain is built from TRBV11-3 and TRBJ2-4; TRBD2 matches at 9 bases. The closer fit of TRBJ2-5 to the DNA end suggests the J call may be wrong. Germline V gene lookup returns CDR1 SGHNT and CDR2 YENEEA. The CDR3 consists of 15 residues. The CDR3 DNA is TGTGCCAGCAGCCCCGGTGCGGGGGGGCGAGAGACCCAGTACTTC. Its translation is CASSPGAGGRETQYF.

The chain uses TRBV7-4 and TRBJ2-5; 11 nucleotides agree with TRBD2. This CDR3 contains 15 residues. V trimming: 3 bases; J trimming: 11 bases; junction bases outside the gene matches: 11. Germline V gives CDR1 SGHVT, CDR2 SQSDAQ. CDR3 amino acids: CASSFTSGGYNEQYF. The CDR3 nucleotides are TGTGCCAGCAGCTTTACTAGCGGGGGTTACAATGAGCAGTACTTC.

This clonotype was counted a few times. The chain couples TRBV29-1 to TRBJ1-2; 11 bases match TRBD1. Germline-derived CDR1 and CDR2 are SQVTM and ANQGSEA. Trimming took 7 bases from V and 1 from J; bases not matched to a gene: 2. This CDR3 is 13 amino acids long. The CDR3 bases are TGCAGCGGCGGGACAGGGGGTAACTATGGCTACACCTTC. This translates into CSGGTGGNYGYTF.

In its sample, this clonotype was seen once. V and J are TRBV5-1 and TRBJ2-6; D gene uncertain. Germline V gives CDR1 SGHRS, CDR2 YFSETQ. Between the trimmed V and J ends, which lost 0 bases and 2 bases, there was a span of 9 bases. The CDR3 is 16 amino acids. The CDR3 region is CASSLVSSTGANVLTF. As DNA, the CDR3 is TGCGCCAGCAGCTTGGTAAGCAGCACTGGGGCCAACGTCCTGACTTTC.

This chain links TRBV20-1 with TRBJ2-1; 12 bases match TRBD2. The CDR3 is made up of 12 amino acids. J was trimmed by 13 bases and V by 4 bases; bases with no gene match: 5. Germline assignment: CDR1 DFQATT and CDR2 SNEGSKA (reference sequence). CDR3 amino acids: CSAKTSGGTQFF. The DNA of the CDR3 is TGCAGTGCTAAAACTAGCGGGGGGACCCAGTTCTTC.